This T cell receptor (beta chain) was sequenced during a study of blood T cell repertoires in COVID-19. Across the whole study: Sites across the United States, Italy and Spain contributed samples from acute and convalescent COVID-19. Sample material is recorded as cDNA or gDNA derived from T cells, B-cell-depleted T cells, or PBMCs.

Trimming shortened V by 0 bases and J by 4 bases, and 10 bases separated the two germline ends. This CDR3 region has 15 residues. The V gene's germline CDR1 is SGDLS and CDR2 YYNGEE. Some clones are missing from TCRdb's copy, which holds only in-frame ones; the method was immunoSEQ multiplex PCR. The sample lists 55,000 to 80,000 clones; around 89% were seen once. This clonotype was sampled from a woman aged 60 to 75 with acute or convalescent COVID-19. J is TRBJ1-4 and V is TRBV9; no definite D call. Sample: peripheral blood. In DNA, the CDR3 is TGTGCCAGCAGCGTAGGGTGGCGGGGTAATGAAAAACTGTTTTTT. The encoded protein is CASSVGWRGNEKLFF.